The text below deals with one TCR beta chain. Its antigen is undetermined. This sample is drawn from a study of identical twins. Points from the study as a whole: Sequences that were beta out-of-frame showed weaker excess twin sharing. High-abundance cord blood beta clonotypes had fewer insertions; memory repertoires showed none.

From the 5' RACE reads, TCRdb called clonotypes with MiXCR, one entry per CDR3 protein. Of fewer than 650,000 distinct CDR3 sequences in the sample, 7% to 7.5% are singletons; the top ten hold about 1.5%. V was clipped by 7 bases and J by 2 bases, with 12 bases between them. The CDR3 length is 13 residues. This sample was shared with a second study, whose subject was yellow fever vaccine responses in identical twins.

The chain carries TRBV23-1 and TRBJ2-7; tentatively, D is TRBD1 (6 bases). TRBV23-1 is noted as an ORF with a role that remains uncertain. The source of this sequence is a woman aged 18-29 years in good health. Sequencing was carried out using PBMCs. The CDR3 region has the DNA TGCGCCAGCATGCCGGGACAAACCTACGAGCAGTACTTC. Translating it yields CASMPGQTYEQYF.